This T cell receptor beta chain was identified during a study of blood T cells in healthy people across ages. Findings and caveats of the study: Expanded clonotype changes were possibly confounded by unknown donor CMV status. The fall in TCR beta diversity per million T cells was roughly linear with age.

Next came a second PCR, run for about 6 to 12 cycles, which used a sample-barcoded 5' primer along with a J-beta primer mix. A single record per CDR3 protein comes from TCRdb applying MiXCR to the 5' RACE reads. The sample carries 1.5 million to 2 million distinct CDR3 sequences, under 30% recorded once. This clonotype was picked up a small number of times. Its antigen is unidentified. The CDR3 is 13 amino acids. The V end lost 4 bases, the J end lost 10 bases, and 14 bases lay between the germline ends. The sample comprised blood. The sequence derives from a woman aged 25 to 45 in good health. This chain links TRBV12-3 or TRBV12-4 with TRBJ2-1, with unresolved D. CDR3 in DNA: TGTGCCAGCAGTTCCCGATCGGCCTTAGAGCAGTTCTTC. Translating it yields CASSSRSALEQFF.